Below, 3 T cell receptor beta chains from the same sample are listed, as sequenced in a study of blood T cell repertoires in COVID-19 (TCRdb year 2020). The library was prepared using the immunoSEQ multiplex PCR assay. TCRdb took this table from immuneACCESS and kept in-frame rearrangements with V and J called. Such tables lack part of the clones; where checked against another copy, unresolved V genes explain under half of the gap, and the rest is unexplained. The sample has around 81,000 clones on record, roughly 88% of them singletons. The ten largest clones represent about 7.3% of the sample. Sequencing input: peripheral blood. The source is a man aged 65 to 79 with acute or convalescent COVID-19.

The V call is TRBV18, the J call TRBJ1-1; TRBD1 agrees at 8 bases. The CDR3 loop spans 16 amino acids. Germline trimming cut 2 bases from V and 8 bases from J; bases unmatched to any gene: 13. In germline, CDR1 is KGHSH, CDR2 LQKENI. CDR3 residues: CASSPAGGGQHYEAFF. The CDR3 DNA is TGTGCCAGCTCACCAGCAGGGGGCGGTCAACATTACGAAGCTTTCTTT.

This rearrangement joins TRBV15 to TRBJ2-7, with TRBD2 matching over 12 bases. After removal of 0 bases from V and 5 bases from J, the junction contained 2 bases not matched to a gene. Germline lookup yields CDR1 LNHNV and CDR2 YYDKDF (reference sequence). The CDR3 length is 15 residues. Written as DNA, the CDR3 is TGTGCCACCAGCAGAGATCGACTAGCGGGAGACGAGCAGTACTTC. It codes for CATSRDRLAGDEQYF.

The chain employs TRBV6-5 and TRBJ1-6, with TRBD1 matching over 7 bases. Germline loops: CDR1 MNHEY, CDR2 SVGAGI. This CDR3 has 14 residues. With 4 bases clipped from V and 10 bases from J, the junction kept 7 bases outside the gene matches. CDR3 protein: CASSSTGPQSPLHF. The CDR3 DNA reads as TGTGCCAGCAGTTCGACAGGGCCCCAATCACCCCTCCACTTT.